This T cell receptor beta chain was recovered during a study of CD8 T cells in ankylosing spondylitis. As the method for making TCR beta libraries, quantitative 5'-RACE with molecular barcodes was used. TCRdb reprocessed the 5' RACE reads via MiXCR and lists one record per CDR3 protein. The sample has roughly 450,000 distinct CDR3 sequences; approximately 26% are singletons. Per germline, CDR1 ENHRY and CDR2 SYGVKD. This CDR3 region has 15 residues. V shed 7 bases, J shed 4 bases, and the junction held 6 bases outside the gene matches. Whole-study results and caveats: Some motif variants had been reported before (in reactive arthritis synovial fluid and blood). The authors found the disease-linked clones to be CD8+ and relatively rare in peripheral blood. Disease-associated clones were reportedly significantly overrepresented in matched ankylosing spondylitis synovial fluid. A TCR beta motif of several highly homologous variants seemed to mark ankylosing spondylitis blood.

At least ten counts were recorded for this clonotype. Its antigen is still unknown. This chain links TRBV10-3 with TRBJ2-1, with 11 nucleotides matching TRBD2. The sequenced material came from blood, either unsorted or a sorted T cell fraction (not recorded which). The source is a male donor with ankylosing spondylitis. The CDR3 protein is CAIKGLAEAYNEQFF. CDR3 nucleotide sequence: TGTGCCATCAAGGGACTAGCGGAGGCTTACAATGAGCAGTTCTTC.